These 15 T cell receptor beta chains were all obtained from the same sample, sequenced in a study of T cell responses to AZD1222 COVID-19 vaccine. This table comes from immunoSEQ multiplex PCR, and its TCRdb copy is limited to in-frame clones, with some not included. The sample lists about 87,000 clones; 85% to 90% were seen once. The material was peripheral blood, obtained on day 0 of AZD1222 vaccination. These receptors all stem from an adult in good health.

The chain joins TRBV18 to TRBJ1-3; TRBD1 might be the D (6 bases). The CDR3 is 19 amino acids. V lost 4 bases and J lost 0, with 22 bases in between. Germline V lookup: CDR1 KGHSH, CDR2 LQKENI. The CDR3 sequence is CASSLEGGQTASSGNTIYF. The CDR3, as DNA: TGTGCCAGCTCACTCGAGGGGGGCCAGACAGCCTCCTCTGGAAACACCATATATTTT.

In nucleotides, the CDR3 is TGTGCCAGCAAACCCTGGGGAGCAACTAATGAAAAACTGTTTTTT. This gives the protein CASKPWGATNEKLFF. The chain is built from TRBV13 and TRBJ1-4; D not certain. Germline-derived CDR1 and CDR2 are PRHDT and FYEKMQ (reference sequence). This CDR3 has 15 amino acids. Trimming pared 7 bases from V and 0 bases from J, leaving 12 bases between.

The chain couples TRBV6-5 to TRBJ2-7, with 8 bases aligning to TRBD1. V shed 0 bases and J 2 bases; nucleotides not matched to a gene: 3. There are 15 residues in the CDR3. Germline values: CDR1 MNHEY, CDR2 SVGAGI. The CDR3 coding sequence is TGTGCCAGCAGTTACTCGGGGACAGGAACCTACGAGCAGTACTTC. It encodes CASSYSGTGTYEQYF.

The chain joins TRBV11-1 to TRBJ2-1; D remains unclear. Per germline, CDR1 SGHAT and CDR2 FQDESV (reference sequence). The CDR3 covers 13 residues. V was clipped by 2 bases and J by 8 bases, with 10 bases between them. CDR3 protein: CASSLLGVYEQFF. The CDR3 nucleotides are TGTGCCAGCAGCTTATTGGGCGTGTATGAGCAGTTCTTC.

The chain employs TRBV6-6 and TRBJ1-3, with D perhaps matching TRBD1 (5 bases). Germline CDR1 reads MNHNY; CDR2 reads SVGAGI (reference sequence). This CDR3 is 16 amino acids long. V lost 5 bases and J 0 bases, leaving 14 bases between the germline ends. The DNA for the CDR3 is TGTGCCAGCAGTCGGACCCCAGGGTACTCTGGAAACACCATATATTTT. It translates to CASSRTPGYSGNTIYF.

The chain joins TRBV6-5 to TRBJ2-5; the D gene is possibly TRBD1 (5 bases). The CDR3 spans 13 residues. The germline V and J ends were trimmed by 2 bases and 3 bases, with 7 bases remaining between them. Germline CDR1 MNHEY, CDR2 SVGAGI. CDR3 nucleotides: TGTGCCAGCAGTTACGGGGCCGAAGAGACCCAGTACTTC. Amino acid sequence: CASSYGAEETQYF.

The V and J genes are TRBV7-8 and TRBJ1-2; the D is unclear. CDR3 length equals 13 residues. Trimming pared 4 bases from V and 5 bases from J, leaving 11 bases between. Germline V gene data show CDR1 as SGHVS and CDR2 as FQNEAQ. Here the CDR3 DNA reads TGTGCCAGCAGCTCCCTTTGGGTTTATGGCTACACCTTC. It specifies CASSSLWVYGYTF.

The J gene is TRBJ1-1, the V gene TRBV5-1; D remains ambiguous. This CDR3 has 9 amino acids. Trimming left V 2 bases short and J 7 bases short, with 0 bases between. Germline-derived CDR1 and CDR2 are SGHRS and YFSETQ. The CDR3 here is CASSFEAFF. CDR3 nucleotides: TGCGCCAGCAGCTTTGAAGCTTTCTTT.

The rearrangement joins TRBV4-3 to TRBJ1-1; tentative D call: TRBD1 (6 bases). CDR1 and CDR2 (germline): LGHNA, YSLEER. The CDR3 sequence is 16 residues long. Trimming cost V 1 base and J 3 bases, with 15 bases left between them. CDR3 amino acids: CASSQVHRDTHTEAFF. The CDR3 DNA sequence: TGCGCCAGCAGCCAAGTACACCGGGACACCCACACTGAAGCTTTCTTT.

This chain uses TRBV7-8 with TRBJ1-2, with unresolved D. V lost 1 base, J lost 14 bases, and 11 bases lay in between. This CDR3 contains 11 residues. Germline V gives CDR1 SGHVS, CDR2 FQNEAQ. The CDR3 DNA reads TGTGCCAGCAGCTTAGGTGCCGGGAAAACCTTC. Protein product: CASSLGAGKTF.

This clone was seen a few times. V usage is TRBV7-3 and J usage is TRBJ2-1; TRBD2 matches 9 bases. The CDR3 is made up of 17 amino acids. The J segment lost 8 bases and the V segment lost 4 bases, leaving 15 bases of the junction unmatched. CDR1 and CDR2 from the germline V gene are SGHTA and FQGTGA. Here the CDR3 reads CASSYDHSGTSLDEQFF. The DNA for the CDR3 is TGTGCCAGCAGCTACGACCACTCCGGGACTAGCTTGGATGAGCAGTTCTTC.

The V gene is TRBV18, the J gene TRBJ1-2; D possibly corresponds to TRBD1 (6 bases). Germline-derived CDR1 and CDR2 are KGHSH and LQKENI. This CDR3 comprises 12 residues. V was cut by 8 bases and J by 9 bases, with 16 bases left in between. The CDR3 sequence: CASQGPGSSYTF. CDR3 coding DNA: TGTGCCAGCCAGGGGCCAGGGTCGAGCTACACCTTC.

This clone was recorded once. V and J are TRBV30 and TRBJ1-1; TRBD1 is a possible D gene (5 bases). Trimming shortened V by 5 bases and J by 8 bases, and 18 bases separated the two germline ends. The CDR3 has 13 amino acids. The germline V gene encodes CDR1 GTSNPN and CDR2 SVGIG (reference sequence). Here the CDR3 DNA reads TGTGCCTGGGGGGTTTCGGGGGTAAGAGAAGCTTTCTTT. Amino acid sequence: CAWGVSGVREAFF.

This clone was seen only a few times. V is TRBV4-3 and J is TRBJ2-7; tentative D call: TRBD1 (6 bases). Germline CDR1 reads LGHNA; CDR2 reads YSLEER. The ends were cut back, 2 bases at V and 1 base at J, with 15 bases in the middle. This CDR3 has 16 residues. The CDR3 region is CASSQTRQVLSYEQYF. The CDR3 DNA reads TGCGCCAGCAGCCAAACCAGACAGGTACTTTCCTACGAGCAGTACTTC.

This clone was detected a few times. The chain has TRBV19 and TRBJ1-2; 12 bases agree with TRBD1. Germline loops: CDR1 LNHDA, CDR2 SQIVND (reference sequence). The CDR3 runs 17 residues. V trimming: 5 bases; J trimming: 4 bases; junction bases outside the gene matches: 11. The CDR3 loop reads CASSDLGTGGRVYGYTF. DNA for the CDR3: TGTGCCAGTAGTGACTTGGGGACAGGGGGCCGGGTCTATGGCTACACCTTC.